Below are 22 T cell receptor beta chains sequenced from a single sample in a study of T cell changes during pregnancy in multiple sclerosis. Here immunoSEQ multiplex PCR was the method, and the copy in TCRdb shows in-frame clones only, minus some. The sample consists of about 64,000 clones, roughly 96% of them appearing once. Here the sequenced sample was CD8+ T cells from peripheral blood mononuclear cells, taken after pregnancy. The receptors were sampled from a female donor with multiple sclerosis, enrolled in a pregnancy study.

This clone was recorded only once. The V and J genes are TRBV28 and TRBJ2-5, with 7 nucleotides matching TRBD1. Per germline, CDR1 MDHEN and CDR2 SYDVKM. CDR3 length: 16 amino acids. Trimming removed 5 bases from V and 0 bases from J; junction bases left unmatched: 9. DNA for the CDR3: TGTGCCAGCAGTGCTGACGGGACAGACTACCAAGAGACCCAGTACTTC. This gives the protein CASSADGTDYQETQYF.

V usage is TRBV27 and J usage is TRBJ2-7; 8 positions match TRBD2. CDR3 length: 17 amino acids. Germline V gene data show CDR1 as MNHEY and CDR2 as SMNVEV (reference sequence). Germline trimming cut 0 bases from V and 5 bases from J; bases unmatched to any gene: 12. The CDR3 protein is CASSLSYGTSDLDEQYF. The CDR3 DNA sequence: TGTGCCAGCAGTTTATCTTACGGGACTAGTGATTTGGACGAGCAGTACTTC.

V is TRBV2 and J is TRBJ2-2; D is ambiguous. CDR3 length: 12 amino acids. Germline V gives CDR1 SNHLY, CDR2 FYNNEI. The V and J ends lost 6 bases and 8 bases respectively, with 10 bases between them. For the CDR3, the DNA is TGTGCCAGCAGGAGCGAAACGGGGGAGCTGTTTTTT. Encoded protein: CASRSETGELFF.

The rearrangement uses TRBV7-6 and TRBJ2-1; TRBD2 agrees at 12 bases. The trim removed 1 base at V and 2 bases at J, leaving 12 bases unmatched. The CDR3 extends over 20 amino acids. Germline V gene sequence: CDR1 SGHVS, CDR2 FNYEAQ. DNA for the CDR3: TGTGCCAGCAGCTTAGTAAGCGGGCTAGCGGGAGGGAAGGCCTACAATGAGCAGTTCTTC. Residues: CASSLVSGLAGGKAYNEQFF.

CDR3 DNA: TGTGCCAGCAGCTTTTTAGGGGGCGGGGACGCTTTCTTT. Translating it yields CASSFLGGGDAFF. V gene TRBV5-4 combines with J gene TRBJ1-1; TRBD1 matches 7 bases. This CDR3 region has 13 residues. The V segment lost 2 bases and the J segment 11 bases; nucleotides outside the gene matches: 9. Germline lookup yields CDR1 SGHNT and CDR2 YYREEE (reference sequence).

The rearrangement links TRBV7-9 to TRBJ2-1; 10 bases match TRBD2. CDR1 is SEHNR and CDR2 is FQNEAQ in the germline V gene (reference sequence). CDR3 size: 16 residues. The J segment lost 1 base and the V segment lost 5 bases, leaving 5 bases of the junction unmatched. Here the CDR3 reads CASSALAGRSYNEQFF. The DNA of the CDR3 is TGTGCCAGCAGCGCACTAGCGGGAAGGTCCTACAATGAGCAGTTCTTC.

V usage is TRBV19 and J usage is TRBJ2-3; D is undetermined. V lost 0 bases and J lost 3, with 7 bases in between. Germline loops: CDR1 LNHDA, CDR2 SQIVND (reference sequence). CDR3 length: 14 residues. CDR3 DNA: TGTGCCAGTAGTATAGATCTTACTACAGATACGCAGTATTTT. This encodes CASSIDLTTDTQYF.

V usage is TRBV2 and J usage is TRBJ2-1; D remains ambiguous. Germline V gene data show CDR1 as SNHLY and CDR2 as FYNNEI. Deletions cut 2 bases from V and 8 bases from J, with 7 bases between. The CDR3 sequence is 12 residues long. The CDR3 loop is CASSENSHEQFF. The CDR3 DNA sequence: TGTGCCAGCAGTGAAAACAGCCATGAGCAGTTCTTC.

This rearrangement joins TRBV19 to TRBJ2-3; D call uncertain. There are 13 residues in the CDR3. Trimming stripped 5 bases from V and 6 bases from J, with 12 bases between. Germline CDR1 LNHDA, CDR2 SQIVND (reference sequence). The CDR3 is CASSSHAQDTQYF. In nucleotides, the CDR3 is TGTGCCAGTAGTTCCCATGCCCAGGATACGCAGTATTTT. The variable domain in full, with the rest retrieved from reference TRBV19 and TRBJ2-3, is DGGITQSPKYLFRKEGQNVTLSCEQNLNHDAMYWYRQDPGQGLRLIYYSQIVNDFQKGDIAEGYSVSREKKESFPLTVTSAQKNPTAFYLCASSSHAQDTQYFGPGTRLTVL.

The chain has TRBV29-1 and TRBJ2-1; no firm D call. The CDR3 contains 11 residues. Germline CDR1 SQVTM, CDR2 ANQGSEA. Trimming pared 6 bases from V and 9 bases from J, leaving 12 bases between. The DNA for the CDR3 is TGCAGCGTAATGACCAGGATTGAGCAGTTCTTC. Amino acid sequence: CSVMTRIEQFF.

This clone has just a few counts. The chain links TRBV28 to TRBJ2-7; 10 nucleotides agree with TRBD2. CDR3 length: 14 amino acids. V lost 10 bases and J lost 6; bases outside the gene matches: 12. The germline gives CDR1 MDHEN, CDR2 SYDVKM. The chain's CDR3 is CATKEREGLGEQYF. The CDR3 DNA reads TGTGCCACTAAAGAGCGGGAGGGCCTAGGCGAGCAGTACTTC.

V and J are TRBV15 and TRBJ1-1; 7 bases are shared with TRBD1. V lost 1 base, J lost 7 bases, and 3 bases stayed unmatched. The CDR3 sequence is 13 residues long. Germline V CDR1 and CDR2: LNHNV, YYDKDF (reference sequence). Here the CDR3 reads CATSRVRTGEAFF. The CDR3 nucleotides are TGTGCCACCAGCAGAGTTAGGACAGGTGAAGCTTTCTTT.

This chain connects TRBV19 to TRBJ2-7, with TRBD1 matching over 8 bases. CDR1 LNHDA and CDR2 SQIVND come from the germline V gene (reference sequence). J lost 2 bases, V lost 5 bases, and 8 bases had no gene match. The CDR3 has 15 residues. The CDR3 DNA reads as TGTGCCAGTAGTTCCTCATGGGACAGGACCTACGAGCAGTACTTC. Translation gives CASSSSWDRTYEQYF.

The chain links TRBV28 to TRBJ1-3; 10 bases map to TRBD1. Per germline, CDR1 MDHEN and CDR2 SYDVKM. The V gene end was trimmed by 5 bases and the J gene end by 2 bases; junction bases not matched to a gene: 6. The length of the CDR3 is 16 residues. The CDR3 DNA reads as TGTGCCAGCAGTCGCGACAGGGGGCCTGCTGGAAACACCATATATTTT. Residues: CASSRDRGPAGNTIYF.

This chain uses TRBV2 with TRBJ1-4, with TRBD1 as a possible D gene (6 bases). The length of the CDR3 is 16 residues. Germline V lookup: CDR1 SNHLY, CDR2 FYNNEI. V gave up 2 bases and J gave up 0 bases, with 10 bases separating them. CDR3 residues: CASSENRDSTNEKLFF. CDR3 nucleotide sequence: TGTGCCAGCAGTGAAAACAGGGATTCAACTAATGAAAAACTGTTTTTT. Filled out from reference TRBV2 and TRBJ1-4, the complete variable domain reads EPEVTQTPSHQVTQMGQEVILRCVPISNHLYFYWYRQILGQKVEFLVSFYNNEISEKSEIFDDQFSVERPDGSNFTLKIRSTKLEDSAMYFCASSENRDSTNEKLFFGSGTQLSVL.

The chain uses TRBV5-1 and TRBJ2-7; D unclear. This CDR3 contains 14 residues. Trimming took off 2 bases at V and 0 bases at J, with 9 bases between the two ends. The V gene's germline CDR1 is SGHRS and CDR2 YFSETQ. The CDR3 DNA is TGCGCCAGCAGCTTAGACATCGACTCCTACGAGCAGTACTTC. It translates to CASSLDIDSYEQYF. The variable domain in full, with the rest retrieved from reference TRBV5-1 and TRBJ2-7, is KAGVTQTPRYLIKTRGQQVTLSCSPISGHRSVSWYQQTPGQGLQFLFEYFSETQRNKGNFPGRFSGRQFSNSRSEMNVSTLELGDSALYLCASSLDIDSYEQYFGPGTRLTVT.

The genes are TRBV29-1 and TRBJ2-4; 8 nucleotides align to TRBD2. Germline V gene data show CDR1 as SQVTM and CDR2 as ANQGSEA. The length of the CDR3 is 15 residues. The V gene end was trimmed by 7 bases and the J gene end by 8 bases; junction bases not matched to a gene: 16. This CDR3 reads CSAANPLGLEYIQYF. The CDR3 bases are TGCAGCGCAGCTAACCCCTTGGGACTAGAATACATTCAGTACTTC. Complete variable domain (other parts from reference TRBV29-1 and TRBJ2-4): SAVISQKPSRDICQRGTSLTIQCQVDSQVTMMFWYRQQPGQSLTLIATANQGSEATYESGFVIDKFPISRPNLTFSTLTVSNMSPEDSSIYLCSAANPLGLEYIQYFGAGTRLSVL.

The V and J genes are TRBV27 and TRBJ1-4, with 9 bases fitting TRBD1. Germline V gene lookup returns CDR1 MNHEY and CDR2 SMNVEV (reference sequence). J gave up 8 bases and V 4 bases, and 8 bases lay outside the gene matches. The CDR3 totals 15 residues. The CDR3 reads CASSSGTGSREKLFF. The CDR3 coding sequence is TGTGCCAGCAGTTCAGGGACAGGGAGCCGCGAAAAACTGTTTTTT.

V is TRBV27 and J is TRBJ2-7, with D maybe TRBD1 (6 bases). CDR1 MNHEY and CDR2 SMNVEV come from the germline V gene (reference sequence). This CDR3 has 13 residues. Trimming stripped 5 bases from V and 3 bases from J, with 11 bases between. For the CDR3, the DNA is TGTGCCAGCAGTACAGGGTGGGGCTACGAGCAGTACTTC. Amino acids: CASSTGWGYEQYF.

This chain's CDR3 is CASRLAGSNEQFF. The DNA of the CDR3 is TGCGCCAGCAGACTAGCGGGATCCAATGAGCAGTTCTTC. The chain links TRBV5-1 to TRBJ2-1, with 10 bases matching TRBD2. Germline V lookup: CDR1 SGHRS, CDR2 YFSETQ. V was pared by 5 bases and J by 6 bases, with 2 bases of the junction left unmatched. The CDR3 consists of 13 residues.

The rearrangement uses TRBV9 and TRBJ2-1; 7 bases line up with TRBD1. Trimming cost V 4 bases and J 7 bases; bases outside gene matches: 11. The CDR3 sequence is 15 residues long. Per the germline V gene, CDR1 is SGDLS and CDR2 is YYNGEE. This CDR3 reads CASSPKTGTKNEQFF. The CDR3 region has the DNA TGTGCCAGCAGCCCGAAGACAGGGACAAAGAATGAGCAGTTCTTC.

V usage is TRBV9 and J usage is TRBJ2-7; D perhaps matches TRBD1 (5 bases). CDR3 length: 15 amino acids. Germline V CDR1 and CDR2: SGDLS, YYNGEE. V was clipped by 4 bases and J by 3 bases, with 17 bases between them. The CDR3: CASSPARDSLYEQYF. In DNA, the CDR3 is TGTGCCAGCAGCCCGGCCAGAGACAGCCTCTACGAGCAGTACTTC.